This TCR beta chain was identified in a study of blood T cell repertoires in COVID-19. Study at large: Specimens from acute and convalescent COVID-19 originated in the United States, Italy and Spain. T cells, B-cell-depleted T cells, or PBMCs supplied cDNA or gDNA.

Authors' analysis steps: Counts of nucleated cells, estimated from reference gene primer amplification, were obtained. The repertoire was sequenced with immunoSEQ multiplex PCR; TCRdb's copy has only in-frame clones and lacks some. V, J and clone size reflect that table, while D and trimming were determined from the DNA. Among about 110,000 clones, approximately 80% were seen once, and the ten largest hold approximately 4.3%. The CDR3 totals 16 residues. Germline V gives CDR1 SGHTA, CDR2 FQGTGA. V lost 4 bases and J 3 bases, leaving 16 bases between the germline ends. The sample was peripheral blood. V and J are TRBV7-3 and TRBJ2-1; TRBD1 is a possible D gene (6 bases). The receptor comes from a man between 65 and 85 years old with acute or convalescent COVID-19. CDR3: CASSSAGATFYNEQFF. In DNA, the CDR3 is TGTGCCAGCAGCTCTGCAGGGGCGACCTTCTACAATGAGCAGTTCTTC.